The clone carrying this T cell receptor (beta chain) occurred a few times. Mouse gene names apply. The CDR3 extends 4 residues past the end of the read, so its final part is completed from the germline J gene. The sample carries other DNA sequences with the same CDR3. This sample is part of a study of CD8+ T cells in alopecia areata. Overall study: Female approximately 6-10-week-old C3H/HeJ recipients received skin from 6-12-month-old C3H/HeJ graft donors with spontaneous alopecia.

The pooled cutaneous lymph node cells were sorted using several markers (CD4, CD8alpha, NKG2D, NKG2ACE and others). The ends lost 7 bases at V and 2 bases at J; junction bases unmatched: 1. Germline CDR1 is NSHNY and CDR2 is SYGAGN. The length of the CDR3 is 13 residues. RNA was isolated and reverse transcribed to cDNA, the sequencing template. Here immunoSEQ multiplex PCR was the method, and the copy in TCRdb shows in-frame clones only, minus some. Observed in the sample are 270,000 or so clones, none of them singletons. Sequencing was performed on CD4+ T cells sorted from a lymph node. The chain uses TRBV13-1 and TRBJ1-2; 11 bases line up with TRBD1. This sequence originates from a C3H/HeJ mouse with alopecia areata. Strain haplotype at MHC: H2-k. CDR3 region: CASGTGGNSDYTF. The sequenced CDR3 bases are TGTGCCAGCGGGACAGGGGGGAACTCC.